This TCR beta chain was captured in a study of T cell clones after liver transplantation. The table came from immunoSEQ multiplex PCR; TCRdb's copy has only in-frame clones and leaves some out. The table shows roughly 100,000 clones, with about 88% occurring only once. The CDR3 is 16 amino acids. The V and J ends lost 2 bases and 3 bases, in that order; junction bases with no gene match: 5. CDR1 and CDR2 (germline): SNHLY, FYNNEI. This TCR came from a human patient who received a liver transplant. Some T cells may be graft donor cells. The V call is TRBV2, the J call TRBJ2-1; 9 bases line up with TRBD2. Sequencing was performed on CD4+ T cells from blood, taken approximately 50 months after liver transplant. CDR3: CASSESAGGFYNEQFF. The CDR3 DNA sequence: TGTGCCAGCAGTGAATCAGCGGGGGGCTTCTACAATGAGCAGTTCTTC. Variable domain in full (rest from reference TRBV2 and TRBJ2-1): EPEVTQTPSHQVTQMGQEVILRCVPISNHLYFYWYRQILGQKVEFLVSFYNNEISEKSEIFDDQFSVERPDGSNFTLKIRSTKLEDSAMYFCASSESAGGFYNEQFFGPGTRLTVL.